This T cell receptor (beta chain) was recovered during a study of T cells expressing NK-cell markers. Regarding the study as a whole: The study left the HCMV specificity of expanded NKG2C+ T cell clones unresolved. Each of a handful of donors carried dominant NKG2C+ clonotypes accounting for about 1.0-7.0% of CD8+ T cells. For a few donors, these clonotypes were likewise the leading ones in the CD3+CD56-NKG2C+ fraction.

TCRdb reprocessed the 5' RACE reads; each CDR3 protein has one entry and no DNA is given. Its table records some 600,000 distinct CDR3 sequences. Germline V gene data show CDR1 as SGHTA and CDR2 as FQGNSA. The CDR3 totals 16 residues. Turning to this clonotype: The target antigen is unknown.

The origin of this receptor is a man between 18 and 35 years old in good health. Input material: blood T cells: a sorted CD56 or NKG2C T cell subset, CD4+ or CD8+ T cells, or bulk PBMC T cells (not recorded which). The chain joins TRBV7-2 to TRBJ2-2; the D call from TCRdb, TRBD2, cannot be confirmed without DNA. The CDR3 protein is CASSLNLGLAAPELFF.